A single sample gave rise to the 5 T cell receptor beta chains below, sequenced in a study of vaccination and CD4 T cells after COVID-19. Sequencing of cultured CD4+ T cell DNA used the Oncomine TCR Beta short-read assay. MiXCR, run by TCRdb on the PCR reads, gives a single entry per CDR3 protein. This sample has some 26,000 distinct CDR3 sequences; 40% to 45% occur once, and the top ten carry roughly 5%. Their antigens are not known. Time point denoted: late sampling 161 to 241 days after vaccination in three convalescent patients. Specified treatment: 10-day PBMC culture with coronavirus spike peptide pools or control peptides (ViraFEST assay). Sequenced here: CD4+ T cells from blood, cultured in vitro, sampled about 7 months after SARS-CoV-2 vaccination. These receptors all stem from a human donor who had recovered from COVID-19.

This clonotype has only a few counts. The DNA for the CDR3 is TGTGCCAGCAGTGAATGGGGGGCGAGCATCTCCTACAATGAGCAGTTCTTC. This gives the protein CASSEWGASISYNEQFF. V and J are TRBV6-1 and TRBJ2-1, with D perhaps matching TRBD1 or TRBD2 (6 bases each). V was cut by 2 bases and J by 0 bases, with 14 bases left in between. Germline V gives CDR1 MNHNS, CDR2 SASEGT. The CDR3 runs to 17 residues.

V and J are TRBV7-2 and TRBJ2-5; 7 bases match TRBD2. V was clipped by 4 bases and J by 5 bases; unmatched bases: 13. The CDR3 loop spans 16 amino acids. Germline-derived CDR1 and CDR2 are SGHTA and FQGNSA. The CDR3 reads CASSSVAGGARETQYF. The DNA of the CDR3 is TGTGCCAGCAGCTCAGTAGCGGGTGGGGCCCGGGAGACCCAGTACTTC. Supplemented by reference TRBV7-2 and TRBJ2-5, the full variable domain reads GAGVSQSPSNKVTEKGKDVELRCDPISGHTALYWYRQSLGQGLEFLIYFQGNSAPDKSGLPSDRFSAERTGGSVSTLTIQRTQQEDSAVYLCASSSVAGGARETQYFGPGTRLLVL.

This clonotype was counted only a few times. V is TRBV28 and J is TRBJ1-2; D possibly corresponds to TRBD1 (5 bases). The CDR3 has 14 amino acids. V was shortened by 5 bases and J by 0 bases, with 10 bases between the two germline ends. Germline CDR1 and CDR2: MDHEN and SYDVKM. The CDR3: CASSRGGANYGYTF. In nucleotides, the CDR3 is TGTGCCAGCAGTCGCGGGGGGGCTAACTATGGCTACACCTTC.

The DNA for the CDR3 is TGTGCCACTATAGCGGGAGGGTACGAGCAGTACTTC. It specifies CATIAGGYEQYF. The chain employs TRBV15 and TRBJ2-7, with 11 positions matching TRBD2. Germline V CDR1 and CDR2: LNHNV, YYDKDF (reference sequence). This CDR3 is 12 amino acids long. With V trimmed by 9 bases and J by 4 bases, 2 bases remained unmatched.

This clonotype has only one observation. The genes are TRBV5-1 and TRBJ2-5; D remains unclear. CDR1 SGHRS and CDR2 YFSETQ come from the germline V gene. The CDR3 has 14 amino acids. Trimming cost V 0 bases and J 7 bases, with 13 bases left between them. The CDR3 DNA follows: TGCGCCAGCAGCTTGGAAGGCGTAATGGGGACCCAGTACTTC. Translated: CASSLEGVMGTQYF.